Listed below are T cell receptor beta chains from one sample, sequenced in a study of T cells in Graves' hyperthyroidism and ophthalmopathy. TCRdb re-called the multiplex PCR reads with MiXCR, one entry per CDR3 protein. The table has roughly 570,000 distinct CDR3 sequences, approximately 14% seen once. The source material was blood. Source of these receptors: a woman between 25 and 40 years old with Graves' hyperthyroidism. Both conserved end residues are part of each CDR3. The D gene is left open where the match is weak. Not every row has a clone size; where given, it reads once, few, many or a size class.

j_call v_call clone_size d_call cdr3_aa cdr3_nt
TRBJ2-1 TRBV9 NA NA CASSNEGYEQFF TGTGCCAGCAGCAATGAGGGGTATGAGCAGTTCTTC
TRBJ2-7 TRBV19 NA TRBD2 CASSIRDYAYYEQYF TGTGCCAGTAGTATTCGGGACTATGCATACTACGAGCAGTACTTC
TRBJ2-5 TRBV20-1 many NA CSARAGAPETQYF TGCAGTGCTAGAGCGGGAGCCCCTGAGACCCAGTACTTC
TRBJ2-7 TRBV12-3/TRBV12-4 many NA CASSPQGGVEEQYF TGTGCCAGCAGTCCCCAGGGTGGGGTTGAAGAGCAGTACTTC
TRBJ1-4 TRBV30 many NA CAWQNEKLFF TGTGCCTGGCAAAATGAAAAACTGTTTTTT
TRBJ2-2 TRBV27 few TRBD2 CASSLSSGSHTGELFF TGTGCCAGCAGTTTATCCAGCGGGAGCCACACCGGGGAGCTGTTTTTT
TRBJ2-2 TRBV29-1 many TRBD2 CSVDGGRNTGELFF TGCAGCGTGGATGGCGGGAGGAACACCGGGGAGCTGTTTTTT
TRBJ1-6 TRBV30 NA NA CAWSSDNSPLHF TGTGCCTGGAGTAGTGATAATTCACCCCTCCACTTT
TRBJ2-3 TRBV12-3/TRBV12-4 many NA CASTLSRLPRSTDTQYF TGTGCCAGCACCTTATCACGACTACCCCGAAGCACAGATACGCAGTATTTT
TRBJ2-2 TRBV19 few NA CASSIVQGTGELFF TGTGCCAGTAGTATAGTCCAAGGTACCGGGGAGCTGTTTTTT
TRBJ1-6 TRBV2 NA NA CASSWQGLAHNSPLHF TGTGCCAGCAGTTGGCAGGGCTTAGCTCATAATTCACCCCTCCACTTT
TRBJ1-3 TRBV27 few NA CASSLSAGFSGNTIYF TGTGCCAGCAGTTTATCGGCAGGTTTCTCTGGAAACACCATATATTTT
TRBJ2-7 TRBV27 many TRBD2 CASSLGLAGTSYEQYF TGTGCCAGCAGTTTAGGACTAGCGGGTACCTCCTACGAGCAGTACTTC
TRBJ2-3 TRBV3-1 many TRBD2 CASSGGEGMTDTQYF TGTGCCAGCAGCGGTGGGGAGGGTATGACAGATACGCAGTATTTT
TRBJ2-7 TRBV4-3 many NA CASSQDSGDHEQYF TGCGCCAGCAGCCAAGACTCGGGAGACCACGAGCAGTACTTC
TRBJ1-2 TRBV5-1 many NA CASSPSADYGYTF TGCGCCAGCAGCCCATCCGCAGACTATGGCTACACCTTC
TRBJ2-2 TRBV7-9 few NA CASNLGGTANTGELFF TGTGCCAGCAACCTAGGGGGGACAGCGAACACCGGGGAGCTGTTTTTT
TRBJ2-7 TRBV20-1 few TRBD1 CSATWTGYEQYF TGCAGTGCCACGTGGACAGGGTACGAGCAGTACTTC
TRBJ2-1 TRBV6-2/TRBV6-3 few TRBD1 CASRLDRGSYNEQFF TGTGCCAGCAGACTCGACAGGGGTTCCTACAATGAGCAGTTCTTC
TRBJ2-7 TRBV6-2/TRBV6-3 many NA CASSPPSLEQYF TGTGCCAGCAGTCCACCGTCGCTCGAGCAGTACTTC
TRBJ2-7 TRBV7-9 many NA CASSLRPGATYEQYF TGTGCCAGCAGCTTAAGGCCAGGAGCCACCTACGAGCAGTACTTC
TRBJ2-1 TRBV20-1 many NA CSAPYSESYDYNEQFF TGCAGTGCCCCCTATTCTGAGTCCTATGACTACAATGAGCAGTTCTTC
TRBJ2-2 TRBV6-2/TRBV6-3 NA TRBD2 CASSTPSGSRTGELFF TGTGCCAGCAGTACACCTAGCGGGAGTAGGACCGGGGAGCTGTTTTTT
TRBJ1-2 TRBV28 NA TRBD1 CASSPPGQWNYGYTF TGTGCCAGCAGTCCACCGGGACAGTGGAACTATGGCTACACCTTC
TRBJ2-2 TRBV30 many NA CAWTRRIPSGGELFF TGTGCCTGGACGAGAAGGATTCCGTCCGGCGGGGAGCTGTTTTTT
TRBJ2-1 TRBV7-3 many TRBD2 CASSPLAGSYNEQFF TGTGCCAGCAGTCCCCTAGCGGGATCTTACAATGAGCAGTTCTTC
TRBJ2-1 TRBV7-9 many TRBD2 CASRWSLSGLDLGEQFF TGTGCCAGCAGGTGGTCTCTCTCGGGACTAGATTTGGGTGAGCAGTTCTTC
TRBJ2-7 TRBV27 many TRBD2 CASSSRTSGRASSYEQYF TGTGCCAGCAGTTCCCGGACTAGCGGGAGGGCGAGCTCCTACGAGCAGTACTTC
TRBJ1-5 TRBV6-1 many TRBD1 CASSGTGGPQHF TGTGCCAGCAGTGGAACAGGGGGGCCCCAGCATTTT
TRBJ2-1 TRBV3-1 many NA CASSQEGDEQFF TGTGCCAGCAGCCAAGAAGGGGATGAGCAGTTCTTC
TRBJ2-1 TRBV28 NA NA CASSQPPSYNEQFF TGTGCCAGCTCCCAACCACCCTCCTACAATGAGCAGTTCTTC
TRBJ2-7 TRBV6-2/TRBV6-3 many TRBD1 CASRRTGDRYEQYF TGTGCCAGCAGACGGACAGGGGATCGGTACGAGCAGTACTTC
TRBJ1-5 TRBV6-1 many TRBD1 CASSGRDRVASNQPQHF TGTGCCAGCAGTGGCCGGGACAGGGTAGCTAGCAATCAGCCCCAGCATTTT
TRBJ1-4 TRBV28 NA NA CASSLSYSATNEKLFF TGTGCCAGCAGTTTATCTTACAGTGCAACTAATGAAAAACTGTTTTTT
TRBJ1-5 TRBV6-1 NA NA CASSPGEGGPYSNQPQHF TGTGCCAGCTCGCCGGGGGAAGGGGGACCATATAGCAATCAGCCCCAGCATTTT
TRBJ2-3 TRBV10-1 many NA CASSDSGKSTDTQYF TGCGCCAGCAGTGACTCAGGGAAAAGCACAGATACGCAGTATTTT
TRBJ2-7 TRBV19 NA NA CASSILGSGATYEQYF TGTGCCAGTAGTATCCTCGGTTCAGGGGCGACCTACGAGCAGTACTTC
TRBJ1-2 TRBV5-4 few NA CASSPPAGYGYTF TGTGCCAGCAGTCCACCCGCCGGCTATGGCTACACCTTC
TRBJ2-1 TRBV19 NA TRBD2 CASSIQLAGYNEQFF TGTGCCAGTAGTATACAGCTAGCGGGATACAATGAGCAGTTCTTC
TRBJ2-4 TRBV10-1 NA NA CASSVGAGFTQYF TGCGCCAGCAGTGTTGGGGCAGGGTTCACTCAGTACTTC
TRBJ2-5 TRBV7-9 NA TRBD1 CASSPGQNQETQYF TGTGCCAGCAGCCCGGGACAGAACCAAGAGACCCAGTACTTC
TRBJ1-4 TRBV5-8 many TRBD1 CASPRGLTNEKLFF TGTGCCAGCCCGAGGGGGCTAACTAATGAAAAACTGTTTTTT
TRBJ1-4 TRBV11-2 many NA CASSRKDGVGKLFF TGTGCCAGCAGCCGCAAGGACGGAGTTGGAAAACTGTTTTTT
TRBJ2-1 TRBV27 many NA CASSFSATKQFF TGTGCCAGCAGTTTTTCGGCTACTAAGCAGTTCTTC
TRBJ2-3 TRBV18 NA TRBD2 CASSPLRTSPSTDTQYF TGTGCCAGCTCACCGCTGCGGACTAGCCCTAGCACAGATACGCAGTATTTT
TRBJ1-2 TRBV20-1 NA NA CSASSYSSGYTF TGCAGTGCTAGCTCCTACAGCTCAGGCTACACCTTC
TRBJ1-5 TRBV29-1 few NA CSVGWGGNQPQHF TGCAGCGTTGGTTGGGGAGGCAATCAGCCCCAGCATTTT
TRBJ2-7 TRBV7-2 many TRBD2 CASSLGLAGYEQYF TGTGCCAGCAGCTTAGGACTAGCGGGATACGAGCAGTACTTC
TRBJ2-1 TRBV2 many TRBD2 CASSEDLAGDPYNEQFF TGTGCCAGCAGTGAAGATCTAGCGGGAGATCCTTACAATGAGCAGTTCTTC
TRBJ2-7 TRBV20-1 many TRBD2 CSARGSGMGSYEQYF TGCAGTGCTAGAGGTAGCGGGATGGGTTCCTACGAGCAGTACTTC
TRBJ2-1 TRBV9 NA TRBD2 CASSVGGRAIGEQFF TGTGCCAGCAGCGTAGGCGGGAGGGCCATTGGTGAGCAGTTCTTC
TRBJ1-4 TRBV28 few NA CASSYYNPKEEKLFF TGTGCCAGCAGTTATTACAACCCAAAGGAGGAAAAACTGTTTTTT
TRBJ1-4 TRBV6-5 NA TRBD1 CASSYLDRLNEKLFF TGTGCCAGCAGTTACCTGGACAGGTTGAATGAAAAACTGTTTTTT